One sample yielded the 2 T cell receptor beta chains listed below, sequenced in a study of T cells in Graves' hyperthyroidism and ophthalmopathy (dated by TCRdb to between 2017 and 2020). Libraries were made using multiplex PCR. The sequencer was an Illumina HiSeq 2000. The TCR beta CDR3 regions were amplified from the RNA transcripts. A first-round RT-PCR of the TCR CDR3 used the HTBI primer set with the Qiagen OneStep RT-PCR kit. TCRdb trimmed public reads at Q25 via fastp, called clones via MiXCR and kept in-frame beta chains. Here each entry gathers all rows of one CDR3 protein and keeps the most common genes and DNA. The sample includes about 350,000 distinct CDR3 sequences, with 12% to 15% observed a single time. Of the sample, roughly 20% falls within the top ten clones. The sequenced material came from blood. The source is a woman aged 55-70 years with Graves' ophthalmopathy.

As for this clonotype: A much larger clone differs by one base, so this may be a read error. This chain uses TRBV24-1 with TRBJ2-5, with a tentative D call TRBD2 (6 bases). CDR1 is KGHDR, CDR2 SFDVKD, per germline. The CDR3 spans 15 residues. Trimming stripped 4 bases from V and 4 bases from J, with 15 bases between. Here the CDR3 DNA reads TGTGCCACCAGTGAGGCCACAGTGGGAGGAGAGACCCAGTACTTC. The encoded protein is CATSEATVGGETQYF.

This clonotype was seen many times. The chain recombines TRBV3-1 with TRBJ2-1; D not resolved. V was clipped by 6 bases and J by 9 bases, with 9 bases between them. Germline values: CDR1 LGHDT, CDR2 YNNKEL (reference sequence). The CDR3 is 11 residues long. The CDR3 loop is CASRSASEQFF. For the CDR3, the DNA is TGTGCCAGCAGGTCAGCGAGTGAGCAGTTCTTC.